This entry lists 26 T cell receptor beta chains sequenced from one sample in a study of cytomegalovirus exposure and HLA in healthy donors. TCRdb's copy holds only in-frame clones and misses some; the assay was immunoSEQ multiplex PCR. The sample contains some 170,000 clones, 87% of which appear only once. The sample consisted of PBMCs. These receptor sequences come from a woman in her 30s in good health and CMV-seronegative.

The chain links TRBV13 to TRBJ2-3; 9 nucleotides align to TRBD2. Germline V gives CDR1 PRHDT, CDR2 FYEKMQ (reference sequence). J gave up 4 bases and V 3 bases, and 8 bases lay outside the gene matches. The CDR3 runs to 16 residues. The CDR3 nucleotides read TGTGCCAGCAGCTTCTGGCGGGGGGGCCGAGCAGATACGCAGTATTTT. The encoded protein is CASSFWRGGRADTQYF.

This clone has a single count. The rearrangement links TRBV11-2 to TRBJ2-1; 7 bases match TRBD2. Trimming at V came to 5 bases and at J to 5 bases, leaving 15 bases not matched to a gene. CDR1 and CDR2 from the germline V gene are SGHAT and FQNNGV. This CDR3 contains 17 residues. The CDR3: CASSRLGLSSGNNEQFF. The CDR3 region has the DNA TGTGCCAGCAGCCGTCTAGGGTTGTCTAGCGGAAACAATGAGCAGTTCTTC. The whole variable domain, remainder taken from reference TRBV11-2 and TRBJ2-1, is EAGVAQSPRYKIIEKRQSVAFWCNPISGHATLYWYQQILGQGPKLLIQFQNNGVVDDSQLPKDRFSAERLKGVDSTLKIQPAKLEDSAVYLCASSRLGLSSGNNEQFFGPGTRLTVL.

The chain links TRBV11-2 to TRBJ1-1, with D uncertain. The germline gives CDR1 SGHAT, CDR2 FQNNGV. V was shortened by 4 bases and J by 2 bases, with 8 bases between the two germline ends. This CDR3 comprises 13 residues. The CDR3 protein is CASSSRINTEAFF. CDR3 bases: TGTGCCAGCAGCTCGCGGATAAACACTGAAGCTTTCTTT. The full variable domain, completed using reference TRBV11-2 and TRBJ1-1, is EAGVAQSPRYKIIEKRQSVAFWCNPISGHATLYWYQQILGQGPKLLIQFQNNGVVDDSQLPKDRFSAERLKGVDSTLKIQPAKLEDSAVYLCASSSRINTEAFFGQGTRLTVV.

This clone was picked up a small number of times. The chain recombines TRBV5-4 with TRBJ1-1; D is unclear. Germline V lookup: CDR1 SGHNT, CDR2 YYREEE (reference sequence). This CDR3 contains 12 residues. V shed 2 bases and J shed 1 base, with 3 bases lying between them. CDR3 in DNA: TGTGCCAGCAGCTTCGGGAACACTGAAGCTTTCTTT. Translating gives CASSFGNTEAFF.

The chain carries TRBV11-2 and TRBJ2-1; 10 positions agree with TRBD2. The CDR3 has 17 amino acids. J gave up 4 bases and V 1 base, and 7 bases lay outside the gene matches. Germline lookup yields CDR1 SGHAT and CDR2 FQNNGV. In nucleotides, the CDR3 is TGTGCCAGCAGCTTAGGACCTAGCGGGGGAATATACAATGAGCAGTTCTTC. Translating it yields CASSLGPSGGIYNEQFF.

The chain has TRBV13 and TRBJ2-7, with 7 nucleotides matching TRBD1. From germline, CDR1 is PRHDT and CDR2 FYEKMQ (reference sequence). Trimming took 5 bases from V and 2 from J; bases not matched to a gene: 6. CDR3 length: 14 residues. The CDR3 loop reads CASSTGQLAYEQYF. The DNA for the CDR3 is TGTGCCAGCAGCACGGGACAGCTAGCCTACGAGCAGTACTTC.

This rearrangement joins TRBV5-1 to TRBJ2-5; 7 nucleotides align to TRBD2. Unmatched junction bases numbered 8, after V lost 1 base and J lost 2 bases. CDR1 and CDR2 (germline): SGHRS, YFSETQ. The CDR3 sequence is 16 residues long. DNA for the CDR3: TGCGCCAGCAGCTTGACTAGCGTCGGACCTCAAGAGACCCAGTACTTC. Residues: CASSLTSVGPQETQYF.

CDR3 coding DNA: TGTGCCAGCAGCCTAGGGGCCCAAGAGACCCAGTACTTC. Translation: CASSLGAQETQYF. J is TRBJ2-5 and V is TRBV5-4; D might be TRBD1 (5 bases). Trimming cost V 4 bases and J 1 base, with 8 bases left between them. The CDR3 covers 13 residues. The germline CDR1 and CDR2 sequences are SGHNT and YYREEE (reference sequence).

The chain combines TRBV4-3 with TRBJ1-1, with D possibly matching TRBD1 (5 bases). The CDR3 loop spans 14 amino acids. The germline V gene has CDR1 LGHNA and CDR2 YSLEER. With 1 base removed from V and 0 bases from J, the gap between germline ends came to 6 bases. DNA for the CDR3: TGCGCCAGCAGCCAAGCAGGGTTGAACACTGAAGCTTTCTTT. It translates to CASSQAGLNTEAFF.

Here the CDR3 DNA reads TGTGCCAGCAGCTTACCGACAGGGCTCTATGGCTACACCTTC. It specifies CASSLPTGLYGYTF. The chain is built from TRBV9 and TRBJ1-2; 7 nucleotides match TRBD1. This CDR3 has 14 residues. V was clipped by 4 bases and J by 4 bases; unmatched bases: 7. Germline CDR1 is SGDLS and CDR2 is YYNGEE.

This clone was observed once. The CDR3 sequence: CASSSTSTNGYTF. In DNA form, the CDR3 reads TGTGCCAGCAGTAGCACCTCCACGAATGGCTACACCTTC. The genes are TRBV2 and TRBJ1-2; D is undetermined. Deletions cut 5 bases from V and 6 bases from J, with 13 bases between. The germline gives CDR1 SNHLY, CDR2 FYNNEI. CDR3 length: 13 residues. Drawing the rest from reference TRBV2 and TRBJ1-2, the complete variable domain is EPEVTQTPSHQVTQMGQEVILRCVPISNHLYFYWYRQILGQKVEFLVSFYNNEISEKSEIFDDQFSVERPDGSNFTLKIRSTKLEDSAMYFCASSSTSTNGYTFGSGTRLTVV.

The rearrangement joins TRBV5-6 to TRBJ1-2, with D hard to call. This CDR3 comprises 14 residues. V shed 1 base and J shed 3 bases, with 10 bases lying between them. Germline lookup yields CDR1 SGHDT and CDR2 YYEEEE. CDR3 in DNA: TGTGCCAGCAGCTTGCCGTCGAGGGACTATGGCTACACCTTC. Protein: CASSLPSRDYGYTF. Filled out from reference TRBV5-6 and TRBJ1-2, the complete variable domain reads DAGVTQSPTHLIKTRGQQVTLRCSPKSGHDTVSWYQQALGQGPQFIFQYYEEEERQRGNFPDRFSGHQFPNYSSELNVNALLLGDSALYLCASSLPSRDYGYTFGSGTRLTVV.

The chain carries TRBV6-1 and TRBJ1-2; the D is unclear. Germline V CDR1 and CDR2: MNHNS, SASEGT. V shed 3 bases and J shed 2 bases, with 10 bases lying between them. The CDR3 is 14 residues long. The CDR3 bases are TGTGCCAGCAGTGAGCTGGCACAGAACTATGGCTACACCTTC. Its translation is CASSELAQNYGYTF.

The gene calls are TRBV14 and TRBJ2-7, with TRBD2 as a possible D gene (6 bases). The germline gives CDR1 SGHDN, CDR2 FVKESK. The CDR3 length is 13 residues. V was pared by 6 bases and J by 3 bases, with 12 bases between. The CDR3 sequence: CASRPSGGYEQYF. The CDR3 bases are TGTGCCAGCAGACCCTCCGGGGGCTACGAGCAGTACTTC.

This chain connects TRBV10-3 to TRBJ1-3; no clear D. CDR1 is ENHRY, CDR2 SYGVKD, per germline. CDR3 length: 15 residues. V lost 2 bases and J lost 0, with 8 bases in between. In nucleotides, the CDR3 is TGTGCCATCAGTGAGCCCCTTAACTCTGGAAACACCATATATTTT. This encodes CAISEPLNSGNTIYF.

The V call is TRBV2, the J call TRBJ1-1, with 7 nucleotides matching TRBD1. The CDR3 has 13 amino acids. Germline values: CDR1 SNHLY, CDR2 FYNNEI. Unmatched junction bases numbered 9, after V lost 6 bases and J lost 8 bases. The DNA of the CDR3 is TGTGCCAGCAGCGCGGAGGGGACAGAAGAAGCTTTCTTT. Its translation is CASSAEGTEEAFF.

The gene calls are TRBV5-1 and TRBJ2-7; possibly TRBD1 for D (6 bases). This CDR3 region has 15 residues. Germline CDR1 is SGHRS and CDR2 is YFSETQ. Deletions cut 2 bases from V and 6 bases from J, with 18 bases between. The DNA for the CDR3 is TGCGCCAGCAGCTTCAAGCGTCCGGGACAACTCGAGCAGTACTTC. The encoded protein is CASSFKRPGQLEQYF.

The chain joins TRBV7-2 to TRBJ2-1; 7 bases fit TRBD2. The CDR3 has 15 residues. Germline CDR1 reads SGHTA; CDR2 reads FQGNSA. V shed 1 base, J shed 5 bases, and the junction held 5 bases outside the gene matches. The DNA of the CDR3 is TGTGCCAGCAGCTTAGTGGCGGGGGAGCACAATGAGCAGTTCTTC. Translating gives CASSLVAGEHNEQFF.

V gene TRBV2 combines with J gene TRBJ2-3; TRBD1 is a possible D gene (5 bases). The CDR3 has 15 residues. Per the germline V gene, CDR1 is SNHLY and CDR2 is FYNNEI. V dropped 6 bases and J dropped 2 bases, with 15 bases sitting between them. The CDR3 loop reads CASRNGQGPTDTQYF. The CDR3 DNA reads as TGTGCCAGCAGGAATGGGCAGGGTCCCACAGATACGCAGTATTTT.

The rearrangement uses TRBV30 and TRBJ1-1; 7 bases are a match to TRBD1. This CDR3 is 13 amino acids long. Losses at the gene ends were 4 bases for V and 3 bases for J; bases not matched to a gene: 5. Per germline, CDR1 GTSNPN and CDR2 SVGIG (reference sequence). The CDR3 DNA reads as TGTGCCTGGACGGCCAGGGGGGACACTGAAGCTTTCTTT. It yields the protein CAWTARGDTEAFF.

The J gene is TRBJ1-3, the V gene TRBV5-4; weak D call: TRBD1 (6 bases). Trimming pared 4 bases from V and 0 bases from J, leaving 20 bases between. In germline, CDR1 is SGHNT, CDR2 YYREEE (reference sequence). The CDR3 sequence is 18 residues long. The CDR3 region has the DNA TGTGCCAGCAGCCGGGGGGGCGGGGGACTGGACTCTGGAAACACCATATATTTT. Translating it yields CASSRGGGGLDSGNTIYF.

This sequence joins TRBV15 and TRBJ2-3; 11 bases agree with TRBD2. Germline V gives CDR1 LNHNV, CDR2 YYDKDF (reference sequence). The V segment lost 1 base and the J segment 6 bases; nucleotides outside the gene matches: 6. This CDR3 is 16 amino acids long. Here the CDR3 reads CATSRVPSGGRDTQYF. CDR3 nucleotide sequence: TGTGCCACCAGCAGAGTACCTAGCGGGGGGCGGGATACGCAGTATTTT.

This clone was seen once. V gene TRBV7-9 combines with J gene TRBJ1-1; TRBD1 aligns across 7 bases. V dropped 1 base and J dropped 5; count of bases not matched to a gene: 4. This CDR3 is 14 amino acids long. Germline-derived CDR1 and CDR2 are SEHNR and FQNEAQ (reference sequence). The CDR3 sequence is CASSLEGGATEAFF. DNA for the CDR3: TGTGCCAGCAGCTTAGAAGGGGGCGCGACTGAAGCTTTCTTT.

This clone is a singleton in its sample. This chain links TRBV2 with TRBJ2-3; 10 bases are shared with TRBD2. The V segment lost 6 bases and the J segment 0 bases; nucleotides outside the gene matches: 6. There are 16 residues in the CDR3. Germline assignment: CDR1 SNHLY and CDR2 FYNNEI. CDR3 sequence reads: CASRGASGGSTDTQYF. As DNA, the CDR3 is TGTGCCAGCAGAGGGGCTAGCGGGGGTAGCACAGATACGCAGTATTTT.

The J gene is TRBJ2-7, the V gene TRBV2; TRBD2 aligns across 8 bases. J lost 0 bases, V lost 6 bases, and 10 bases had no gene match. The CDR3 consists of 16 residues. Germline V gene data show CDR1 as SNHLY and CDR2 as FYNNEI. CDR3 region: CASRGTGLVSSYEQYF. The CDR3 bases are TGTGCCAGCAGAGGAACGGGACTAGTGAGCTCCTACGAGCAGTACTTC.

J is TRBJ2-1 and V is TRBV6-5, with 9 bases aligning to TRBD2. Germline trimming cut 6 bases from V and 4 bases from J; bases unmatched to any gene: 4. The germline CDR1 and CDR2 sequences are MNHEY and SVGAGI. This CDR3 is built from 14 residues. The CDR3 sequence is CASSITSGYNEQFF. The DNA of the CDR3 is TGTGCCAGCAGCATAACTAGCGGGTACAATGAGCAGTTCTTC.